A single sample gave rise to the 8 T cell receptor beta chains below, sequenced in a study of CD8 T cells in ankylosing spondylitis. Whole-study results and caveats: Blood of patients with ankylosing spondylitis appeared to be characterized by a TCR beta motif of several highly homologous variants.

In TCRdb, the 5' RACE reads were re-called with MiXCR into one record per CDR3 protein. The table lists around 490,000 distinct CDR3 sequences, under 5.5% of them singletons. These receptors are not linked to any known antigen. Material for sequencing was blood, either unsorted or a sorted T cell fraction (not recorded which). The source of these receptors is a male donor with ankylosing spondylitis.

This clonotype was seen at least ten times. The chain carries TRBV4-3 and TRBJ2-7; 9 bases align to TRBD1. The CDR3 totals 15 residues. Germline trimming cut 2 bases from V and 4 bases from J; bases unmatched to any gene: 6. Germline-derived CDR1 and CDR2 are LGHNA and YSLEER. Written as DNA, the CDR3 is TGCGCCAGCAGCCAAACTTCGACAGGGGGGTACGAGCAGTACTTC. It is translated as CASSQTSTGGYEQYF.

There are many counts of this clonotype. The chain carries TRBV29-1 and TRBJ1-2, with D possibly being TRBD1 (5 bases). Germline V gene data show CDR1 as SQVTM and CDR2 as ANQGSEA. This CDR3 is built from 13 residues. V lost 1 base and J 6 bases, leaving 12 bases between the germline ends. This chain's CDR3 is CSVEGAGSDGYTF. The CDR3 DNA follows: TGCAGCGTTGAAGGGGCAGGGTCTGATGGCTACACCTTC.

At least ten counts were recorded for this clonotype. The chain links TRBV20-1 to TRBJ1-2, with a weak D call TRBD1 (6 bases). Trimming left V 6 bases short and J 6 bases short, with 17 bases between. The CDR3 has 13 amino acids. The germline V gene encodes CDR1 DFQATT and CDR2 SNEGSKA (reference sequence). The CDR3 coding sequence is TGCAGTGCCCCCCCGAGGGGGTTAAATGGCTACACCTTC. This gives the protein CSAPPRGLNGYTF.

There are a few counts of this clonotype. V is TRBV6-1 and J is TRBJ1-5, with D perhaps TRBD1 (5 bases). The germline gives CDR1 MNHNS, CDR2 SASEGT. CDR3 size: 14 residues. V was clipped by 5 bases and J by 8 bases, with 16 bases between them. DNA for the CDR3: TGTGCCAGCAGTCTCTCCGGGGCAGGGAAGCCCCAGCATTTT. Protein: CASSLSGAGKPQHF.

This clonotype was observed many times. The V gene is TRBV24-1, the J gene TRBJ2-2; tentatively, D is TRBD1 (5 bases). The CDR3 is 16 amino acids. Germline V lookup: CDR1 KGHDR, CDR2 SFDVKD. The germline V and J ends were trimmed by 3 bases and 8 bases, with 18 bases remaining between them. DNA of the CDR3: TGTGCCACCAGTGATCCGACAGTTCCCGGTCCGGGGGAGCTGTTTTTT. This sequence encodes CATSDPTVPGPGELFF.

Ten or more counts support this clonotype. The chain employs TRBV5-6 and TRBJ2-7; TRBD1 aligns across 10 bases. J lost 5 bases, V lost 3 bases, and 2 bases had no gene match. CDR1 SGHDT and CDR2 YYEEEE come from the germline V gene. The CDR3 consists of 13 residues. CDR3 DNA: TGTGCCAGCAGCTGGGACAGGGGCCACGAGCAGTACTTC. Translation gives CASSWDRGHEQYF. Using reference TRBV5-6 and TRBJ2-7 for the parts outside the CDR3, the full variable domain is DAGVTQSPTHLIKTRGQQVTLRCSPKSGHDTVSWYQQALGQGPQFIFQYYEEEERQRGNFPDRFSGHQFPNYSSELNVNALLLGDSALYLCASSWDRGHEQYFGPGTRLTVT.

This clonotype was seen at least ten times. The J gene is TRBJ1-2, the V gene TRBV4-3; D might be TRBD1 (5 bases). The CDR3 consists of 16 residues. Trimming removed 4 bases from V and 4 bases from J, with 19 bases in between. Germline CDR1 reads LGHNA; CDR2 reads YSLEER. The CDR3 region has the DNA TGCGCCAGCAGCCCAGCGGGGAGGGACGGTAGCTATGGCTACACCTTC. Amino acid sequence: CASSPAGRDGSYGYTF.

This clonotype was counted at least ten times. The rearrangement links TRBV4-2 to TRBJ2-3, with 7 positions matching TRBD2. The CDR3 has 19 residues. The germline V gene encodes CDR1 LGHNA and CDR2 YNFKEQ. J gave up 6 bases and V 7 bases, and 25 bases lay outside the gene matches. CDR3 bases: TGTGCCAGCACCAATATGGGGGGGTTGAAGGACTCCCCCTCGGATACGCAGTATTTT. Its protein product is CASTNMGGLKDSPSDTQYF.